This T cell receptor (beta chain) emerged from a study of T cell repertoires in cytomegalovirus infection. The ends were cut back, 0 bases at V and 3 bases at J, with 8 bases in the middle. The CDR3 has 15 residues. CDR1 and CDR2 (germline): MNHNY, SVGAGI (reference sequence). MiXCR, applied by TCRdb to the reads, yields one record per CDR3 protein. The sample holds about 490,000 distinct CDR3 sequences, approximately 10% seen once. In this sample, this clonotype turned up a few times. The sequence was collected from a human donor in good health (CMV status not recorded). Some clones in this sample may be carry-over from other donors' samples. The sequenced material came from PBMCs. The genes are TRBV6-6 and TRBJ1-4, with D tentatively TRBD1 (5 bases). CDR3 in amino acids: CASSYSAGPNEKLFF. CDR3 bases: TGTGCCAGCAGTTACTCGGCAGGGCCTAATGAAAAACTGTTTTTT.